This paragraph covers one T cell receptor (beta chain) sequence. Its target is not known. The data were obtained in a study of cytomegalovirus exposure and HLA in healthy donors. Per germline, CDR1 SGHDN and CDR2 FVKESK. The V end was cut by 1 base, the J end by 3 bases, with 12 bases between. This CDR3 contains 15 residues. 60 Vbeta and 13 Jbeta primers were used in PCR. TCRdb's copy holds only in-frame clones and misses some; the assay was immunoSEQ multiplex PCR. The sample consists of 150,000 or so clones, approximately 74% of them appearing once. Broader study findings: Some V segments, including TRBV6-2 and TRBV6-3, were excluded as indistinguishable. A missense variant in DCLRE1C was later tied to TCR beta V- and J-gene trimming.

Sequenced: PBMCs. The chain combines TRBV14 with TRBJ1-1; D not resolved. The TCR was taken from a man aged 18 to 30 in good health and CMV-seronegative. The CDR3 nucleotides are TGTGCCAGCAGCCAAGTCGGAGGGATGGACACTGAAGCTTTCTTT. Protein product: CASSQVGGMDTEAFF. Full variable domain (rest looked up from reference TRBV14 and TRBJ1-1): EAGVTQFPSHSVIEKGQTVTLRCDPISGHDNLYWYRRVMGKEIKFLLHFVKESKQDESGMPNNRFLAERTGGTYSTLKVQPAELEDSGVYFCASSQVGGMDTEAFFGQGTRLTVV.